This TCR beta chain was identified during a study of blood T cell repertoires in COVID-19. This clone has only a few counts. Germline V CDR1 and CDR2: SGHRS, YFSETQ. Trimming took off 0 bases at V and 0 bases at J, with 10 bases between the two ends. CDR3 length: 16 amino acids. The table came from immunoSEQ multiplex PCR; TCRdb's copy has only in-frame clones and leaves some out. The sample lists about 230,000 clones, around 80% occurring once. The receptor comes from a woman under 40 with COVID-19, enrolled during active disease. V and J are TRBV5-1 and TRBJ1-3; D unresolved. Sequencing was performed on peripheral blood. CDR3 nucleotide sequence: TGCGCCAGCAGCTTGGACGTGTTTAGCTCTGGAAACACCATATATTTT. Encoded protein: CASSLDVFSSGNTIYF. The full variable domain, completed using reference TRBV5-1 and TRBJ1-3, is KAGVTQTPRYLIKTRGQQVTLSCSPISGHRSVSWYQQTPGQGLQFLFEYFSETQRNKGNFPGRFSGRQFSNSRSEMNVSTLELGDSALYLCASSLDVFSSGNTIYFGEGSWLTVV.